Shown below are 4 T cell receptor beta chains from a single sample sequenced in a study of metastatic and nonmetastatic thyroid tumors (dated by TCRdb to the early 2020s). Library preparation employed PCR. Sequencing used an Illumina HiSeq 4000. TCRdb redid the processing of the public reads, applying fastp at Q25 and MiXCR, and retained in-frame beta chains. For this sample the table gives under 45,000 clones, of which under 20% were detected only once. Around 15% of the sample lies in the top ten. Before undergoing thyroid surgery, none of the patients had been given any kind of treatment. Specimen: tumor tissue. The receptors stem from a female donor with papillary thyroid cancer or a benign thyroid nodule (not recorded which). Some clones in this sample may be carry-over from other donors' samples.

In its sample, this clone was seen a few times. The V and J genes are TRBV20-1 and TRBJ1-2; TRBD1 is a possible D gene (6 bases). This CDR3 spans 15 amino acids. Germline values: CDR1 DFQATT, CDR2 SNEGSKA (reference sequence). V lost 0 bases to trimming and J lost 6 bases, with 17 bases between them. The CDR3 DNA sequence: TGCAGTGCTAGAGATCTACAGGGAACTAAACATGGCTACACCTTC. Amino acid sequence: CSARDLQGTKHGYTF.

This clone appeared a few times. CDR3 sequence reads: CASSYRQRNTEAFF. The CDR3, as DNA: TGTGCCAGCAGTTACCGACAGAGAAACACTGAAGCTTTCTTT. The genes are TRBV6-6 and TRBJ1-1; a possible D gene is TRBD1 (5 bases). Germline values: CDR1 MNHNY, CDR2 SVGAGI (reference sequence). Trimming left V 2 bases short and J 2 bases short, with 9 bases between. This CDR3 contains 14 residues.

In this sample, this clone turned up many times. The same CDR3 arises from other DNA sequences in this sample as well. The chain couples TRBV5-1 to TRBJ2-3; TRBD2 matches 10 bases. The CDR3 sequence is 17 residues long. V was pared by 4 bases and J by 6 bases, with 14 bases of the junction left unmatched. Per germline, CDR1 SGHRS and CDR2 YFSETQ. CDR3 coding DNA: TGCGCCAGCAGCACCGTTAAACTAGCGGGGAGTGGGGATACGCAGTATTTT. Protein sequence: CASSTVKLAGSGDTQYF.

This clone was detected ten times or more. V usage is TRBV11-2 and J usage is TRBJ1-5; 10 positions agree with TRBD1. J lost 3 bases, V lost 6 bases, and 5 bases had no gene match. Germline V gene lookup returns CDR1 SGHAT and CDR2 FQNNGV. This CDR3 region has 15 residues. The CDR3 is CASSGGTGDNQPQHF. The CDR3 DNA reads TGTGCCAGCAGTGGCGGGACAGGGGACAATCAGCCCCAGCATTTT.